This TCR beta chain was recorded in a study of T cell responses to AZD1222 COVID-19 vaccine. This CDR3 comprises 16 residues. Germline CDR1 SGHRS, CDR2 YFSETQ. The V gene end was trimmed by 0 bases and the J gene end by 6 bases; junction bases not matched to a gene: 5. Using immunoSEQ multiplex PCR, the repertoire was profiled, and TCRdb retains in-frame clones only, with some absent. The sample carries 70,000 to 75,000 clones, about 90% recorded once. The sample was peripheral blood, taken 28 days after the second AZD1222 dose. This clonotype originated in an adult who received the AZD1222 COVID-19 vaccine. The chain recombines TRBV5-1 with TRBJ2-2; 10 bases fit TRBD2. CDR3 loop: CASSLERTSGAGELFF. The CDR3 bases are TGCGCCAGCAGCTTGGAGCGAACTAGCGGGGCCGGGGAGCTGTTTTTT. The complete variable domain, with remaining parts taken from reference TRBV5-1 and TRBJ2-2, reads KAGVTQTPRYLIKTRGQQVTLSCSPISGHRSVSWYQQTPGQGLQFLFEYFSETQRNKGNFPGRFSGRQFSNSRSEMNVSTLELGDSALYLCASSLERTSGAGELFFGEGSRLTVL.